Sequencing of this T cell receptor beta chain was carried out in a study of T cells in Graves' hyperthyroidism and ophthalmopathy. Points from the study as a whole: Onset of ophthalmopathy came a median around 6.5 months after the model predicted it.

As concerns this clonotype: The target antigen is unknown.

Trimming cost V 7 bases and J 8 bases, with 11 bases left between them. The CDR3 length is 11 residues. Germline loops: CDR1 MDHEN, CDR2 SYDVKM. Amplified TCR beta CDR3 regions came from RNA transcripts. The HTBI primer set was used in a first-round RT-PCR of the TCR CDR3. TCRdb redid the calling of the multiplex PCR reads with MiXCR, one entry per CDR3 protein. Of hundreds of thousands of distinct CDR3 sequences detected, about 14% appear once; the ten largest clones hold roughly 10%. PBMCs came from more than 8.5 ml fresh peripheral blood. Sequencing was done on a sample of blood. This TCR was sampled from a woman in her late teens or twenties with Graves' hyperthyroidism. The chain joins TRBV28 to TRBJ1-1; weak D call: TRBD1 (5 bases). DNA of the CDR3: TGTGCCAGCACGACAGTTAGAGAAGCTTTCTTT. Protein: CASTTVREAFF.